The 14 T cell receptor beta chains in this list originate from one sample, sequenced in a study of shared clonotypes between healthy human individuals. Clones were read by immunoSEQ multiplex PCR, and TCRdb kept only the in-frame ones, dropping some. The sample records 730,000 or so clones, 72% being singletons. The sample consisted of memory CD4+ T cells sorted from blood. Noted subset: CD45RA-negative fraction. These TCRs come from a woman aged 25 to 45 in good health.

The chain is built from TRBV10-2 and TRBJ2-5; 9 positions match TRBD2. With V trimmed by 7 bases and J by 5 bases, 8 bases remained unmatched. Germline V gene sequence: CDR1 WSHSY, CDR2 SAAADI. This CDR3 has 14 residues. The chain's CDR3 is CASTRSGSKETQYF. As DNA, the CDR3 is TGCGCCAGCACCCGTAGCGGGAGCAAGGAGACCCAGTACTTC.

V usage is TRBV7-9 and J usage is TRBJ2-5, with TRBD1 as a possible D gene (5 bases). Germline-derived CDR1 and CDR2 are SEHNR and FQNEAQ (reference sequence). This CDR3 contains 15 residues. Trimming took 1 base from V and 2 from J, leaving 11 bases between them. In nucleotides, the CDR3 is TGTGCCAGCAGCTTAGATAATCAGGGACAAGAGACCCAGTACTTC. Translation: CASSLDNQGQETQYF.

The chain employs TRBV2 and TRBJ1-1; no definite D call. The CDR3 covers 13 residues. V lost 9 bases to trimming and J lost 6 bases, with 17 bases between them. The germline CDR1 and CDR2 sequences are SNHLY and FYNNEI. The CDR3 is CARSRLTGSEAFF. CDR3 nucleotide sequence: TGTGCCAGATCCCGCCTAACGGGTTCTGAAGCTTTCTTT. Full variable domain (outside the CDR3, taken from reference TRBV2 and TRBJ1-1): EPEVTQTPSHQVTQMGQEVILRCVPISNHLYFYWYRQILGQKVEFLVSFYNNEISEKSEIFDDQFSVERPDGSNFTLKIRSTKLEDSAMYFCARSRLTGSEAFFGQGTRLTVV.

The chain links TRBV10-1 to TRBJ1-5, with 9 bases fitting TRBD1. Germline CDR1 is WNHNN and CDR2 is SYGVQD (reference sequence). After removal of 2 bases from V and 6 bases from J, the junction contained 8 bases not matched to a gene. CDR3 length equals 16 residues. For the CDR3, the DNA is TGCGCCAGCAGTGAGACCGGGACAGGGAGGGGTCAGCCCCAGCATTTT. It specifies CASSETGTGRGQPQHF.

The V gene is TRBV5-1, the J gene TRBJ1-3, with D perhaps matching TRBD1 (6 bases). Per the germline V gene, CDR1 is SGHRS and CDR2 is YFSETQ. Between the trimmed V and J ends, which lost 4 bases and 0 bases, there was a span of 17 bases. This CDR3 is built from 17 residues. The CDR3 DNA reads TGCGCCAGCAGCGTAGGTGGGGGCCGACTCTCTGGAAACACCATATATTTT. Translating it yields CASSVGGGRLSGNTIYF.

The chain carries TRBV28 and TRBJ1-2; 7 bases line up with TRBD1. This CDR3 spans 17 amino acids. Germline CDR1 reads MDHEN; CDR2 reads SYDVKM. The V gene end was trimmed by 4 bases and the J gene end by 10 bases; junction bases not matched to a gene: 21. In DNA, the CDR3 is TGTGCCAGCAGTTCCCCTAGGACAGGTTTGGGGCGGAGGGTCTACACCTTC. This encodes CASSSPRTGLGRRVYTF.

V and J are TRBV5-1 and TRBJ2-7, with TRBD2 identical over 9 bases. Germline CDR1 is SGHRS and CDR2 is YFSETQ. CDR3 length: 17 amino acids. Germline trimming cut 4 bases from V and 2 bases from J; bases unmatched to any gene: 13. The CDR3, as DNA: TGCGCCAGCAGCCCGACCCCCTCGGCGGGAGGGCCCTACGAGCAGTACTTC. This codes for CASSPTPSAGGPYEQYF.

This chain joins TRBV7-9 and TRBJ2-5, with no clear D. Germline V gene data show CDR1 as SEHNR and CDR2 as FQNEAQ (reference sequence). This CDR3 has 12 residues. V shed 2 bases and J shed 3 bases, with 4 bases lying between them. This CDR3 is CASSLMKETQYF. Here the CDR3 DNA reads TGTGCCAGCAGCTTAATGAAAGAGACCCAGTACTTC.

The J gene is TRBJ1-1, the V gene TRBV14; D not certain. Trimming cost V 5 bases and J 0 bases, with 13 bases left between them. Looked up from germline, CDR1 is SGHDN and CDR2 is FVKESK. CDR3 length equals 15 residues. The CDR3 is CASSSTHYMNTEAFF. The CDR3 DNA is TGTGCCAGCAGCTCTACCCACTACATGAACACTGAAGCTTTCTTT.

This chain uses TRBV5-1 with TRBJ2-1; D might be TRBD1 (6 bases). The CDR3 runs to 14 residues. CDR1 and CDR2 (germline): SGHRS, YFSETQ. The V end was cut by 1 base, the J end by 10 bases, with 15 bases between. The CDR3 DNA reads as TGCGCCAGCAGCTTGAGGGTGGACCAGGGGGAGCAGTTCTTC. Translation: CASSLRVDQGEQFF.

The chain combines TRBV2 with TRBJ1-4; the D is unclear. CDR1 and CDR2 (germline): SNHLY, FYNNEI. The length of the CDR3 is 14 residues. V shed 3 bases and J shed 5 bases, with 10 bases lying between them. The CDR3 nucleotides read TGTGCCAGCAGTGATCGGGAAGGAAATGAAAAACTGTTTTTT. This sequence encodes CASSDREGNEKLFF.

Only one count was recorded for this clone. The rearrangement links TRBV25-1 to TRBJ1-4; D gene ambiguous. CDR1 and CDR2 from the germline V gene are MGHDK and SYGVNS. Deletions cut 2 bases from V and 8 bases from J, with 18 bases between. This CDR3 contains 16 residues. As DNA, the CDR3 is TGTGCCAGCAGTGAAAGATTGCAGGAGAACCCCGAAAAACTGTTTTTT. Amino acid sequence: CASSERLQENPEKLFF.

J is TRBJ2-7 and V is TRBV5-8; D is unclear. The CDR3 runs to 15 residues. V was shortened by 0 bases and J by 2 bases, with 12 bases between the two germline ends. Per germline, CDR1 SGHTS and CDR2 YDEGEE. DNA of the CDR3: TGTGCCAGCAGCTTGGGGTCACCAATTGCCTACGAGCAGTACTTC. It encodes CASSLGSPIAYEQYF.

The V gene is TRBV28, the J gene TRBJ1-2; TRBD1 matches at 11 bases. The CDR3 sequence is 12 residues long. V lost 8 bases to trimming and J lost 7 bases; unmatched junction nucleotides: 3. Germline values: CDR1 MDHEN, CDR2 SYDVKM. The CDR3 here is CASGQGARGYTF. The CDR3 DNA sequence: TGTGCCAGCGGACAGGGGGCGCGTGGCTACACCTTC.